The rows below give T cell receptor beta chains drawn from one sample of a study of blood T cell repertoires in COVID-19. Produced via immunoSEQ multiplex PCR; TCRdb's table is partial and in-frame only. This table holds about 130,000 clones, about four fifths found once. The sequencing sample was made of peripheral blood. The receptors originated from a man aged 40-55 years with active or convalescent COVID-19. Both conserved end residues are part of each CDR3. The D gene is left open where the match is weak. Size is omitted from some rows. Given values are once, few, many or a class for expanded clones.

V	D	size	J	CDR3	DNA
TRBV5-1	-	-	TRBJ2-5	CASSLNTAKQETQYF	TGCGCCAGCAGCTTGAACACAGCCAAACAAGAGACCCAGTACTTC
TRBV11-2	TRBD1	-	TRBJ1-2	CASSLSAGGDGYTF	TGTGCCAGCAGCTTGAGTGCAGGGGGCGATGGCTACACCTTC
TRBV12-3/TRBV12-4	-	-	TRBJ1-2	CASSHGRGNGYTF	TGTGCCAGCAGCCACGGGAGGGGGAATGGCTACACCTTC
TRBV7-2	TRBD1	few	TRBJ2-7	CASSLEGQGPYEQYF	TGTGCCAGCAGCTTAGAGGGACAGGGACCCTACGAGCAGTACTTC
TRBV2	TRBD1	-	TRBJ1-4	CASSRMGTGDEKLFF	TGTGCCAGCAGCAGGATGGGGACAGGGGACGAAAAACTGTTTTTT
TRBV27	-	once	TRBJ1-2	CASSEGAGRYGYTF	TGTGCCAGCAGCGAAGGCGCAGGGCGGTATGGCTACACCTTC
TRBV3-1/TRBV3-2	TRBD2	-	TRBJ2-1	CASRTSGGAHEQFF	TGTGCCAGCAGGACTAGCGGGGGGGCCCATGAGCAGTTCTTC
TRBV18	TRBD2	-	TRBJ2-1	CASSPGASGGPEQFF	TGTGCCAGCTCACCAGGGGCTAGCGGGGGGCCTGAGCAGTTCTTC
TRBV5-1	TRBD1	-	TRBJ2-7	CASSWQGASVDQYF	TGCGCCAGCAGCTGGCAGGGGGCTAGCGTTGATCAGTACTTC
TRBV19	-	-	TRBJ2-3	CASSRQGTDTQYF	TGTGCCAGTAGCCGCCAGGGCACAGATACGCAGTATTTT
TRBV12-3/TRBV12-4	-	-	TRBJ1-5	CASSFGNQPQHF	TGTGCCAGCAGTTTCGGTAATCAGCCCCAGCATTTT
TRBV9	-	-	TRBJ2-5	CASSVGNDRTRGTQYF	TGTGCCAGCAGCGTAGGAAATGACAGGACCCGGGGGACCCAGTACTTC
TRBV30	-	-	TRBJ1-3	CAWTEQISGNTIYF	TGTGCCTGGACCGAACAAATCTCTGGAAACACCATATATTTT
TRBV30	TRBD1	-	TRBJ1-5	CAWGGQNNQPQHF	TGTGCCTGGGGGGGACAGAACAATCAGCCCCAGCATTTT
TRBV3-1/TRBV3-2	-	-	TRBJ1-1	CASSQGLVNTEAFF	TGTGCCAGCAGTCAGGGGCTGGTGAACACTGAAGCTTTCTTT
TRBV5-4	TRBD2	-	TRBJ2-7	CASSRALRVGGGGEQYF	TGTGCCAGCAGCCGTGCCCTCCGGGTAGGCGGGGGAGGCGAGCAGTACTTC
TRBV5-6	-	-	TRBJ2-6	CASSLPSAGANVLTF	TGTGCCAGCAGCTTGCCCTCAGCGGGGGCCAACGTCCTGACTTTC
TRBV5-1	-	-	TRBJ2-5	CASSLAGGKGETQYF	TGCGCCAGCAGCTTGGCGGGGGGCAAAGGGGAGACCCAGTACTTC
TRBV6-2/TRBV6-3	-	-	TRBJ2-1	CASSYSRTDFYEQFF	TGTGCCAGCAGTTACTCAAGGACAGATTTCTATGAGCAGTTCTTC
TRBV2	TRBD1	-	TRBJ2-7	CASTGTGGHEQYF	TGTGCCAGCACCGGGACAGGGGGCCACGAGCAGTACTTC
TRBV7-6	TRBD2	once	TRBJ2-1	CASSASGNEQFF	TGTGCCAGCAGCGCTAGCGGAAATGAGCAGTTCTTC
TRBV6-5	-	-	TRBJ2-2	CASRRSETGELFF	TGTGCCAGCAGACGTAGCGAGACCGGGGAGCTGTTTTTT
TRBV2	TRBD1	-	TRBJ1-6	CASQTGERSPLHF	TGTGCCAGCCAGACAGGGGAGAGATCACCCCTCCACTTT
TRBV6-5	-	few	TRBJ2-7	CASRWGLTPSEQYF	TGTGCCAGCAGATGGGGGCTTACTCCATCCGAGCAGTACTTC
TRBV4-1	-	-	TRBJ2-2	CASRGGKSTGELFF	TGCGCCAGCAGAGGGGGTAAGAGCACCGGGGAGCTGTTTTTT
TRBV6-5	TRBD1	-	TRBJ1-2	CASRSDRGSYGYTF	TGTGCCAGCAGGTCAGACAGGGGGTCATATGGCTACACCTTC